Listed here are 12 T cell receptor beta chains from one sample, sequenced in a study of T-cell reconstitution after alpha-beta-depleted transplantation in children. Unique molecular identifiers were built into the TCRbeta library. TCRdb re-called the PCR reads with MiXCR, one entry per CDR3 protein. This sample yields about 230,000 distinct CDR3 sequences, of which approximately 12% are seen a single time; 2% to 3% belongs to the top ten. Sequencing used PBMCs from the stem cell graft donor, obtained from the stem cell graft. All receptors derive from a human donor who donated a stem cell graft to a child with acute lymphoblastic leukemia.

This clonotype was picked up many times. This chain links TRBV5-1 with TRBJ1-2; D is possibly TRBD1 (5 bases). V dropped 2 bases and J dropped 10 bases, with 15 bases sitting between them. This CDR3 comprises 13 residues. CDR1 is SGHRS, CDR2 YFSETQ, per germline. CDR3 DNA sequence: TGCGCCAGCAGCTTAAGGACACAGGAGGACTACACCTTC. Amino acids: CASSLRTQEDYTF.

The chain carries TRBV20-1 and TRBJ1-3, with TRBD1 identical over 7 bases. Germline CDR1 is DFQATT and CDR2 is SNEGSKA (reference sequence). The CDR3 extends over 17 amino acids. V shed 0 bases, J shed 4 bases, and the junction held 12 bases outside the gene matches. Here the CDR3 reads CSARDYKQGVPGNTIYF. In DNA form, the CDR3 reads TGCAGTGCTAGAGATTATAAGCAGGGGGTTCCCGGAAACACCATATATTTT.

The CDR3 is CASSQDGEAFF. CDR3 DNA sequence: TGCGCCAGCAGCCAAGACGGTGAAGCTTTCTTT. The J gene is TRBJ1-1, the V gene TRBV4-3, with D uncertain. V was clipped by 0 bases and J by 7 bases, with 3 bases between them. CDR3 length: 11 residues. CDR1 is LGHNA and CDR2 is YSLEER in the germline V gene.

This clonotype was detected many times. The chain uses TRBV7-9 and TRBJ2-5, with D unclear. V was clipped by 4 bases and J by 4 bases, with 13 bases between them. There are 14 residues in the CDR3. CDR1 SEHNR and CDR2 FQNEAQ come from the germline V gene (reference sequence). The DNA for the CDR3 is TGTGCCAGCAGCTCCAAGCCACTTTTAGAGACCCAGTACTTC. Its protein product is CASSSKPLLETQYF.

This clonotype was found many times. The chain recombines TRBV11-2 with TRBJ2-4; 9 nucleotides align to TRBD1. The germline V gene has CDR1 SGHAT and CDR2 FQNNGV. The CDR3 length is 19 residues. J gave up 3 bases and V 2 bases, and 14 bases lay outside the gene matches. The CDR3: CASSLTGTGPQVGKNIQYF. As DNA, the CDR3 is TGTGCCAGCAGCTTAACCGGGACAGGGCCCCAAGTGGGCAAAAACATTCAGTACTTC.

The CDR3 nucleotides are TGCAGTGCTAGAGTTTCGGCGGGAAGCAGCTCCTACAATGAGCAGTTCTTC. It codes for CSARVSAGSSSYNEQFF. V gene TRBV20-1 combines with J gene TRBJ2-1; tentatively, D is TRBD2 (6 bases). In germline, CDR1 is DFQATT, CDR2 SNEGSKA (reference sequence). Trimming pared 1 base from V and 0 bases from J, leaving 16 bases between. The CDR3 loop spans 17 amino acids.

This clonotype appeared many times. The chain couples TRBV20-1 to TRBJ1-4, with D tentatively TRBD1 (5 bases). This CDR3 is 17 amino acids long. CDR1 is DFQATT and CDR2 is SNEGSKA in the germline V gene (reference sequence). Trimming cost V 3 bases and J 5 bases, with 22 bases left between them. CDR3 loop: CSASQVGGPPKNEKLFF. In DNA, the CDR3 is TGCAGTGCTAGTCAGGTGGGGGGACCGCCAAAAAATGAAAAACTGTTTTTT.

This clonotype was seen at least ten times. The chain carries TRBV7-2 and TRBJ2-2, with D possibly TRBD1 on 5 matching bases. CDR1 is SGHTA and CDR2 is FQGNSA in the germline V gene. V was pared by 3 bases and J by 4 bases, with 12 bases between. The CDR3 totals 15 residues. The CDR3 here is CASSLDNGLTGELFF. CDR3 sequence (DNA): TGTGCCAGCAGCTTGGACAACGGGCTCACCGGGGAGCTGTTTTTT.

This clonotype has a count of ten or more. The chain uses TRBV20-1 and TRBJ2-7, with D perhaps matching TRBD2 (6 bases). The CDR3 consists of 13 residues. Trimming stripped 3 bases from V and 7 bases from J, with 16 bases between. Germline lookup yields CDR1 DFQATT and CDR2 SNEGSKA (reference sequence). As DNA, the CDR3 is TGCAGTGCTAGCGGGGACTCCCAGTGGGAGCAGTACTTC. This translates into CSASGDSQWEQYF.

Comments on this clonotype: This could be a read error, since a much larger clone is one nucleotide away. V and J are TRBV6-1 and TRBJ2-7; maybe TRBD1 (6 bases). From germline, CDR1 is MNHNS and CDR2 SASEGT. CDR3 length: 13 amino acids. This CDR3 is CASWDKDPYDQYF. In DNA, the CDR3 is TGTGCCAGTTGGGACAAGGACCCCTACGACCAGTACTTC.

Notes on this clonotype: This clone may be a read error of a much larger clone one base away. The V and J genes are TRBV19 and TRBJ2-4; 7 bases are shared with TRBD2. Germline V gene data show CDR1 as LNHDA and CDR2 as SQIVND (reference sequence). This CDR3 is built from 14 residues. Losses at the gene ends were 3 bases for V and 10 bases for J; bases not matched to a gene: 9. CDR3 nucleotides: TGTGCCAGTAGTATCTCCGGGAGGCGAAGGATTCAGTACTTC. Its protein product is CASSISGRRRIQYF.

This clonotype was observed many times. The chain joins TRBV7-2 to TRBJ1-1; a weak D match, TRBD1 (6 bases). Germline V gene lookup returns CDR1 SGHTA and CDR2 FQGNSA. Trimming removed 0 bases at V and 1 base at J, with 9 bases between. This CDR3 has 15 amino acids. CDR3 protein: CASSLATGPNTEAFF. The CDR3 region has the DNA TGTGCCAGCAGCTTAGCGACAGGCCCGAACACTGAAGCTTTCTTT.